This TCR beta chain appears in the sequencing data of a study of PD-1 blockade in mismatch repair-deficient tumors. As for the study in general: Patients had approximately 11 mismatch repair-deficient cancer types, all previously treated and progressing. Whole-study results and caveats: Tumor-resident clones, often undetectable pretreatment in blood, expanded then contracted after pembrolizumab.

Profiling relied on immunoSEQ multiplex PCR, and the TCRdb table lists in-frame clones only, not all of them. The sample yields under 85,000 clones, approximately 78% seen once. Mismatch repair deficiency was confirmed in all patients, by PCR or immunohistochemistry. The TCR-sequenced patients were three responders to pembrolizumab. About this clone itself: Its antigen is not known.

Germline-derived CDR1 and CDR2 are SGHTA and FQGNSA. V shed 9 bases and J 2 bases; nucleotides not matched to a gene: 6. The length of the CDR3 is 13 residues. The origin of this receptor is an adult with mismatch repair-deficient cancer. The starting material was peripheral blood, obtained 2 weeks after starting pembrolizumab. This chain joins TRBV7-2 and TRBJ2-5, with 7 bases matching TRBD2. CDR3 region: CASGRELQETQYF. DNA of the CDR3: TGTGCCAGTGGGCGGGAGCTTCAAGAGACCCAGTACTTC.